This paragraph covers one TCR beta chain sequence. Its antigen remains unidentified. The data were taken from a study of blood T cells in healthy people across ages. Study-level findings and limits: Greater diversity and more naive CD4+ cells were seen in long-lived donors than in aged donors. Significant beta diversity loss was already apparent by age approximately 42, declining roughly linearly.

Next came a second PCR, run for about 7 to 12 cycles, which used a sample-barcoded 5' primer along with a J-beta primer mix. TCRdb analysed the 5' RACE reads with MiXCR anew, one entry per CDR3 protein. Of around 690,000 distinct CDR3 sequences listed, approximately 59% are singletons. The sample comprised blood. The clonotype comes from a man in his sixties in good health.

CDR3: CASSEEASGGAGEQYF. The DNA of the CDR3 is TGTGCCAGCAGTGAAGAGGCTAGCGGGGGGGCGGGTGAGCAGTACTTC. The chain is built from TRBV2 and TRBJ2-7; TRBD2 aligns across 12 bases. The germline V gene has CDR1 SNHLY and CDR2 FYNNEI. J gave up 7 bases and V 1 base, and 8 bases lay outside the gene matches. This CDR3 spans 16 amino acids. Full variable domain (missing parts from reference TRBV2 and TRBJ2-7): EPEVTQTPSHQVTQMGQEVILRCVPISNHLYFYWYRQILGQKVEFLVSFYNNEISEKSEIFDDQFSVERPDGSNFTLKIRSTKLEDSAMYFCASSEEASGGAGEQYFGPGTRLTVT.